A selection of T cell receptor beta chains follows, all from one sample in a study of blood T cell repertoires in COVID-19. Generated by immunoSEQ multiplex PCR, the TCRdb table keeps only in-frame clones and is missing some. Of fewer than 200,000 clones listed, about 83% are singletons. Specimen: PBMCs or T cells enriched from blood (not recorded which). The receptor source for this set is a woman in her forties or fifties in a cohort exposed to, infected with or recovered from COVID-19 (not recorded which). Both conserved end residues are part of each CDR3. Each record gives: clone size, J gene, D gene, V gene, CDR3 DNA, CDR3 protein. A D gene is named only where the DNA matches it firmly. Not all rows give a size; the values are once, few, many and, for expanded clones, a class.

abundance: once
j_gene: TRBJ2-5
d_gene: TRBD2
v_gene: TRBV24-1
CDR3nt: TGTGCCACCAGTGATCCCGGACTAGCGGGGGGATACCAAGAGACCCAGTACTTC
CDR3aa: CATSDPGLAGGYQETQYF

abundance: -
j_gene: TRBJ2-5
d_gene: -
v_gene: TRBV6-8
CDR3nt: TGTGCCAGCAACAACGGGACACCCTGGGAGACCCAGTACTTC
CDR3aa: CASNNGTPWETQYF

abundance: -
j_gene: TRBJ1-4
d_gene: -
v_gene: TRBV18
CDR3nt: TGTGCCAGCTCGGCGGGGGACGGAGAAAAACTGTTTTTT
CDR3aa: CASSAGDGEKLFF

abundance: -
j_gene: TRBJ1-1
d_gene: TRBD1
v_gene: TRBV2
CDR3nt: TGTGCCAGCAGTGGACAGGGAATTCACACTGAAGCTTTCTTT
CDR3aa: CASSGQGIHTEAFF

abundance: -
j_gene: TRBJ2-7
d_gene: TRBD1
v_gene: TRBV5-6
CDR3nt: TGTGCCAGCAGCTTAAGCGGGACAGGGGAGGCCGAGCAGTACTTC
CDR3aa: CASSLSGTGEAEQYF

abundance: -
j_gene: TRBJ2-7
d_gene: -
v_gene: TRBV2
CDR3nt: TGTGCCAGCAGTGAGGGGAGGAGTTCCTACGAGCAGTACTTC
CDR3aa: CASSEGRSSYEQYF

abundance: few
j_gene: TRBJ2-1
d_gene: TRBD1
v_gene: TRBV19
CDR3nt: TGTGCCAGTAGGGTCTCGACGCAGGGGGTGAGAAATGAGCAGTTCTTC
CDR3aa: CASRVSTQGVRNEQFF

abundance: -
j_gene: TRBJ2-1
d_gene: TRBD2
v_gene: TRBV9
CDR3nt: TGTGCCAGCAGCGTGGGGGCTGAGGGACTAGGAAGGTGGTACAATGAGCAGTTCTTC
CDR3aa: CASSVGAEGLGRWYNEQFF

abundance: once
j_gene: TRBJ1-3
d_gene: -
v_gene: TRBV10-3
CDR3nt: TGTGCCATCAGAGAGGAACTTGTTGGAGGCTCTGGAAACACCATATATTTT
CDR3aa: CAIREELVGGSGNTIYF

abundance: -
j_gene: TRBJ2-2
d_gene: TRBD2
v_gene: TRBV6-5
CDR3nt: TGTGCCACCCACCCGGGGGGTAACACCGGGGAGCTGTTTTTT
CDR3aa: CATHPGGNTGELFF

abundance: few
j_gene: TRBJ1-6
d_gene: TRBD1
v_gene: TRBV4-2
CDR3nt: TGTGCCAGCAGCCAATTCGGGACAGACCTTTATAATTCACCCCTCCACTTT
CDR3aa: CASSQFGTDLYNSPLHF

abundance: -
j_gene: TRBJ2-3
d_gene: -
v_gene: TRBV5-1
CDR3nt: TGCGCCAGCAGATCTACTACAGGGACAGATACGCAGTATTTT
CDR3aa: CASRSTTGTDTQYF

abundance: once
j_gene: TRBJ1-5
d_gene: TRBD1
v_gene: TRBV6-5
CDR3nt: TGTGCCAGCAGTTACACAGGGGCTGCAGGCAATCAGCCCCAGCATTTT
CDR3aa: CASSYTGAAGNQPQHF

abundance: -
j_gene: TRBJ2-1
d_gene: -
v_gene: TRBV5-1
CDR3nt: TGCGCCAGCAGCTTAGACAGTTACAATGAGCAGTTCTTC
CDR3aa: CASSLDSYNEQFF

abundance: -
j_gene: TRBJ1-2
d_gene: -
v_gene: TRBV28
CDR3nt: TGTGCCAGCAGTTTGGCAGGGGCCTATGGCTACACCTTC
CDR3aa: CASSLAGAYGYTF

abundance: -
j_gene: TRBJ2-1
d_gene: TRBD2
v_gene: TRBV28
CDR3nt: TGTGCCAGCAGTTTCGTGACTAGCGGGGTCCACAATGAGCAGTTCTTC
CDR3aa: CASSFVTSGVHNEQFF

abundance: -
j_gene: TRBJ1-5
d_gene: TRBD1
v_gene: TRBV28
CDR3nt: TGTGCCAGCAGTTCGTCGGGACAGGGGAATCAGCCCCAGCATTTT
CDR3aa: CASSSSGQGNQPQHF

abundance: -
j_gene: TRBJ2-5
d_gene: TRBD2
v_gene: TRBV9
CDR3nt: TGTGCCAGCAGCGTACTCGGGGGGGGGCTCCAAGAGACCCAGTACTTC
CDR3aa: CASSVLGGGLQETQYF

abundance: few
j_gene: TRBJ2-7
d_gene: TRBD1
v_gene: TRBV28
CDR3nt: TGTGCCAGCACCCCGGGACAGCTCTTAGGGAAGCAGTACTTC
CDR3aa: CASTPGQLLGKQYF

abundance: -
j_gene: TRBJ2-7
d_gene: -
v_gene: TRBV5-1
CDR3nt: TGCGCCAGCAGCGAACAACAATTCTACGAGCAGTACTTC
CDR3aa: CASSEQQFYEQYF

abundance: -
j_gene: TRBJ2-5
d_gene: -
v_gene: TRBV5-4
CDR3nt: TGTGCCAGCAGCTTGGGGCAGGGGGGTTTACAAGAGACCCAGTACTTC
CDR3aa: CASSLGQGGLQETQYF

abundance: -
j_gene: TRBJ1-2
d_gene: -
v_gene: TRBV28
CDR3nt: TGTGCCAGCAGTTTGTCCGGGAGCGGCTACACCTTC
CDR3aa: CASSLSGSGYTF

abundance: -
j_gene: TRBJ1-3
d_gene: -
v_gene: TRBV6-2/TRBV6-3
CDR3nt: TGTGCCAGCAGTTGGGAGACCCGAAACACCATATATTTT
CDR3aa: CASSWETRNTIYF

abundance: -
j_gene: TRBJ1-2
d_gene: -
v_gene: TRBV7-7
CDR3nt: TGTGCTAGCAGCCCGCTTGTAGGGAGCAAGAACTATGGCTACACCTTC
CDR3aa: CASSPLVGSKNYGYTF

abundance: -
j_gene: TRBJ2-3
d_gene: TRBD1
v_gene: TRBV7-3
CDR3nt: TGTGCCAGCAGCCCATACGGACAGGGGGTCTCAGATACGCAGTATTTT
CDR3aa: CASSPYGQGVSDTQYF

abundance: few
j_gene: TRBJ2-1
d_gene: TRBD1
v_gene: TRBV18
CDR3nt: TGTGCCAGCTCACCCGGAATGACAGGGGCCAATGAGCAGTTCTTC
CDR3aa: CASSPGMTGANEQFF

abundance: -
j_gene: TRBJ2-5
d_gene: -
v_gene: TRBV19
CDR3nt: TGTGCCAGTAGTTTTCCGGGAGAGGAGGAGACCCAGTACTTC
CDR3aa: CASSFPGEEETQYF

abundance: -
j_gene: TRBJ1-2
d_gene: TRBD1
v_gene: TRBV6-5
CDR3nt: TGTGCCGGGGGACAGGGTTTTGGCTACACCTTC
CDR3aa: CAGGQGFGYTF

abundance: -
j_gene: TRBJ2-3
d_gene: -
v_gene: TRBV5-4
CDR3nt: TGTGCCAGCAGCTTGGACCGGGGTCTCACAGATACGCAGTATTTT
CDR3aa: CASSLDRGLTDTQYF

abundance: -
j_gene: TRBJ2-7
d_gene: -
v_gene: TRBV7-9
CDR3nt: TGTGCCAGTACAGCCACCCTCGGCGAGCAGTACTTC
CDR3aa: CASTATLGEQYF

abundance: -
j_gene: TRBJ1-1
d_gene: -
v_gene: TRBV19
CDR3nt: TGTGCCAGTAGTATAGGATGGGTCGGGGGTGAGCGGAACACTGAAGCTTTCTTT
CDR3aa: CASSIGWVGGERNTEAFF

abundance: -
j_gene: TRBJ1-3
d_gene: -
v_gene: TRBV5-5
CDR3nt: TGTGCCAGCAGCTTGAGTGGCGGAAACACCATATATTTT
CDR3aa: CASSLSGGNTIYF

abundance: -
j_gene: TRBJ2-1
d_gene: TRBD2
v_gene: TRBV5-1
CDR3nt: TGCGCCAGCAGTCGAGGCAGTGAGGGACTAGCGAGTGAGCAGTTCTTC
CDR3aa: CASSRGSEGLASEQFF

abundance: -
j_gene: TRBJ2-7
d_gene: -
v_gene: TRBV12-2
CDR3nt: TGTGCAAGTCGCTTAGTACTGTCCCCCTACGAGCAGTACTTC
CDR3aa: CASRLVLSPYEQYF

abundance: -
j_gene: TRBJ1-1
d_gene: TRBD1
v_gene: TRBV19
CDR3nt: TGTGCCAGTAGTATGACAGGGGGGAGAACTGAAGCTTTCTTT
CDR3aa: CASSMTGGRTEAFF

abundance: once
j_gene: TRBJ1-6
d_gene: TRBD1
v_gene: TRBV28
CDR3nt: TGTGCCAGCAGCCTAACAGGGGCGAATTCACCCCTCCACTTT
CDR3aa: CASSLTGANSPLHF

abundance: -
j_gene: TRBJ2-5
d_gene: TRBD2
v_gene: TRBV4-3
CDR3nt: TGCGCCAGCAGCCAAGAACTAGCGGGGGGAGAGACCCAGTACTTC
CDR3aa: CASSQELAGGETQYF

abundance: -
j_gene: TRBJ2-1
d_gene: -
v_gene: TRBV19
CDR3nt: TGTGCCAGTAGGCAGGGCCCGACAGGATCCCTTGGCCCAAAACACCGCGCCCCACTCAATGAGCAGTTCTTC
CDR3aa: CASRQGPTGSLGPKHRAPLNEQFF

abundance: -
j_gene: TRBJ1-1
d_gene: TRBD1
v_gene: TRBV5-1
CDR3nt: TGCGCCAGCAGCCCAGACAGGGGTCACACTGAAGCTTTCTTT
CDR3aa: CASSPDRGHTEAFF

abundance: -
j_gene: TRBJ2-1
d_gene: -
v_gene: TRBV7-9
CDR3nt: TGTGCCAGCAGCTCAGCACGTGGGACAACTTTAAAAGGGTACAATGAGCAGTTCTTC
CDR3aa: CASSSARGTTLKGYNEQFF

abundance: -
j_gene: TRBJ2-3
d_gene: -
v_gene: TRBV7-2
CDR3nt: TGTGCCAGCAGCTTAGTGGCAGACTCTAGCACAGATACGCAGTATTTT
CDR3aa: CASSLVADSSTDTQYF

abundance: -
j_gene: TRBJ2-1
d_gene: -
v_gene: TRBV9
CDR3nt: TGTGCCAGCTCGGGTGGGGGGTCCTACAATGAGCAGTTCTTC
CDR3aa: CASSGGGSYNEQFF

abundance: -
j_gene: TRBJ1-6
d_gene: -
v_gene: TRBV20-1
CDR3nt: TGCAGTGCTAGTGACGGGTCCTATAATTCACCCCTCCACTTT
CDR3aa: CSASDGSYNSPLHF

abundance: -
j_gene: TRBJ1-5
d_gene: -
v_gene: TRBV7-2
CDR3nt: TGTGCCAGCAGCTTATCATCGACAGATAGCAATCAGCCCCAGCATTTT
CDR3aa: CASSLSSTDSNQPQHF

abundance: -
j_gene: TRBJ1-5
d_gene: -
v_gene: TRBV5-1
CDR3nt: TGCGCCAGCAGCCCCACGGACAGTCCCAATCAGCCCCAGCATTTT
CDR3aa: CASSPTDSPNQPQHF

abundance: once
j_gene: TRBJ2-7
d_gene: TRBD2
v_gene: TRBV4-1
CDR3nt: TGCGCCAGCAGCCTCCGGGGGCAAGGACTAGCGGCCTACGAGCAGTACTTC
CDR3aa: CASSLRGQGLAAYEQYF

abundance: -
j_gene: TRBJ2-7
d_gene: TRBD2
v_gene: TRBV6-2/TRBV6-3
CDR3nt: TGTGCCAGCAGTCAAGGGACTACTTACGAGCAGTACTTC
CDR3aa: CASSQGTTYEQYF

abundance: -
j_gene: TRBJ2-2
d_gene: -
v_gene: TRBV9
CDR3nt: TGTGCCAGCAGCCGAACGGACAGCACCGGGGAGCTGTTTTTT
CDR3aa: CASSRTDSTGELFF

abundance: -
j_gene: TRBJ1-1
d_gene: -
v_gene: TRBV6-2/TRBV6-3
CDR3nt: TGTGCCAGCAGTTACAGGGGAGGCACTGAAGCTTTCTTT
CDR3aa: CASSYRGGTEAFF

abundance: -
j_gene: TRBJ2-1
d_gene: -
v_gene: TRBV5-4
CDR3nt: TGTGCCAGCAGCGAACAGGGATCGCTAAAAAACAATGAGCAGTTCTTC
CDR3aa: CASSEQGSLKNNEQFF

abundance: -
j_gene: TRBJ2-7
d_gene: -
v_gene: TRBV5-4
CDR3nt: TGTGCCAGCAGCCCGCCGGGTAGTGGCCACGAGCAGTACTTC
CDR3aa: CASSPPGSGHEQYF

abundance: -
j_gene: TRBJ2-2
d_gene: -
v_gene: TRBV27
CDR3nt: TGTGCCAGCATAAGTTTCAGGGCGAACACCGGGGAGCTGTTTTTT
CDR3aa: CASISFRANTGELFF

abundance: -
j_gene: TRBJ1-2
d_gene: TRBD1
v_gene: TRBV2
CDR3nt: TGTGCCAGCAGGGTTACAGGGACAGGAGGGGATGGCTACACCTTC
CDR3aa: CASRVTGTGGDGYTF

abundance: -
j_gene: TRBJ1-1
d_gene: -
v_gene: TRBV25-1
CDR3nt: TGTGCCAGCAGTGATGTCGGGAACACTGAAGCTTTCTTT
CDR3aa: CASSDVGNTEAFF